Detailed here is one T cell receptor (beta chain). The antigen it binds to is not known. This is likely an artifact of a read error, given a far larger clone one base away. These data come from a study of shared clonotypes between healthy human individuals (dated by TCRdb to between 2020 and 2021). Background on the whole study: A couple of women and a few men aged 18 to 49 years were included in the cohort. For each donor, three plates each were used for CD4 naive and CD4 memory, two plates were used for CD8 naive, and one plate was used for CD8 memory. To estimate repertoire size and how much clonotype sharing occurs between individuals, the study deeply sequenced the blood TCR repertoires of about 5 healthy adults. Different laboratories and diverse techniques were used to prepare libraries and sequence TCR repertoires, to increase sequencing depth and limit assay-specific biases. Per donor, leukapheresis produced somewhere between about 0.85 and 9.5 billion PBMCs. Broad study findings and their caveats: About 5% of naive CD4, roughly 3.5% of naive CD8, 2.3% of memory CD4, and 0.4% of memory CD8 clonotypes were shared across a few donors. Compared with non-shared clonotypes, the clonotypes found in all four sorted-subset donors had higher generation probabilities. Naive subsets generally had larger estimated clonotype richness than memory subsets did. The genetic and exposure-history diversity represented was limited by the small number of donors. Pairwise subsampling led to the expectation that sequencing depth would affect the degree of clonotype sharing among donors. Only blood was sampled, and tissue TCR repertoires likely differ from those in blood. Incomplete sequencing was indicated by rarefaction of sorted-subset datasets, despite the large sequencing depth.

Donors were healthy HIV-negative adults with no recently reported acute infections or vaccinations. Every donor was a Caucasian adult living in Nashville, Tennessee, USA. Magnetic negative selection was used to enrich CD4+ T cells, after which naive cells were positively selected on CD45RA and the negative fraction became the memory subset. Blood was obtained by leukapheresis, after which PBMCs were separated by Ficoll-Histopaque density gradient centrifugation and cryopreserved in liquid nitrogen vapor phase. Analytical flow cytometry was used to check the purity and quantity of each magnetically sorted T cell population. From each sorted fraction, genomic DNA was isolated and quantified by UV absorbance on a Nanodrop 2000c. TCR CDR3 regions were amplified from genomic DNA by multiplex PCR using the deep immunoSEQ assay. Genomic DNA extracted from each cell subset was distributed evenly over all wells of several immunoSEQ 96-well plates, and each plate served as one replicate. For sorted subsets, each replicate PCR was loaded with 150 to 250 ng genomic DNA, equivalent to some 31,000 T cell genomes. Purified libraries were quantified with a Qubit 3.0 fluorometer, sized on a Bioanalyzer 2100, and re-quantified with the KAPA Library Quantification kit. A separate single-read 150-cycle Illumina NextSeq 550 flow cell was used to sequence each immunoSEQ 96-well plate. The original methods were these. Because the immunoSEQ output held only junctional sequences and lacked quality scores, the filtering could not match the filtering applied to full-length reads. To assign V/J genes and CDR3, sequences were annotated using PyIR, a Python wrapper for IgBLAST v1.9, with IMGT germline references. Reads were filtered out if the reads had weak V/J assignments (E-value above 1e-6), no CDR3, stop codons, out-of-frame junctions, or ambiguous translated residues. V3J clonotypes were defined by identical inferred V gene, J gene, and CDR3 amino acid sequence. The percentage overlap between two repertoires was calculated by dividing the number of shared unique clonotypes by the size of the smaller repertoire. Richness of each repertoire was evaluated using RTK rarefaction, the Chao1 estimator, and Recon v2.1 estimates of unobserved clonotypes. Generation probabilities for all TCRbeta clonotypes obtained by the gDNA method from several donors were computed using OLGA. TCRdb limited this immuneACCESS table to in-frame rearrangements with V and J called. A share of clones is missing; checked studies link under half to unresolved V genes, and the rest is unexplained. V and J calls plus clone size are reproduced from that table; the DNA served to infer D and trimming. For this sample the table gives over 950,000 clones, of which roughly 80% were detected only once. Almost 0.9% of the sample comes from the top ten.

The sequence was obtained from a man between 18 and 29 years old in good health. Some clones in this sample may be carry-over from other donors' samples. The sample comprised memory CD4+ T cells from PBMCs. The cell subset or site label for this specimen denotes: CD45RA-negative fraction.

The nucleotide sequence is TGTGCCAGCAGCCAGACAGGGAATGAAAAACTGTTTTTT. Its translation reads: CASSQTGNEKLFF. The chain joins TRBV7-9 to TRBJ1-4, and TRBD1 aligns with 7 junction nucleotides. From a lookup of the germline V gene (reference sequence), CDR1 and CDR2 are SEHNR and FQNEAQ. V has 5 bases trimmed and J has 5 bases trimmed; junction bases matching no gene number 2. The CDR3 holds 13 amino acids from the cysteine to the phenylalanine. CDR3 DNA only is kept here, 39 bases in frame from base 1. Reference TRBV7-9 and TRBJ1-4 genes cover what lies past the CDR3, so the full variable domain is DTGVSQNPRHKITKRGQNVTFRCDPISEHNRLYWYRQTLGQGPEFLTYFQNEAQLEKSRLLSDRFSAERPKGSFSTLEIQRTEQGDSAMYLCASSQTGNEKLFFGSGTQLSVL.